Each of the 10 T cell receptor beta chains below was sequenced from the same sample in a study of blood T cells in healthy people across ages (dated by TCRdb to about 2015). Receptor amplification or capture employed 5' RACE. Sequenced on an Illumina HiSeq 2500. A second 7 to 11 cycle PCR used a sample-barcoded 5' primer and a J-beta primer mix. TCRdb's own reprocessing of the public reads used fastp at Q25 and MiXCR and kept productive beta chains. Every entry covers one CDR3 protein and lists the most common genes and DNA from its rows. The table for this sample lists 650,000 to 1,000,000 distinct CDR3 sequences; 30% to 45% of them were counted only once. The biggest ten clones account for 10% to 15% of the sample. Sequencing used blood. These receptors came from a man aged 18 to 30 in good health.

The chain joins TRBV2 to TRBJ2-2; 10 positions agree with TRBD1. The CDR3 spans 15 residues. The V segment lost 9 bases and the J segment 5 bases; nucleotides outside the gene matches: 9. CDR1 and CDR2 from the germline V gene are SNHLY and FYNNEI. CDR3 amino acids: CASSILGQGTGELFF. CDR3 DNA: TGTGCCAGTTCGATACTGGGACAGGGGACCGGGGAGCTGTTTTTT.

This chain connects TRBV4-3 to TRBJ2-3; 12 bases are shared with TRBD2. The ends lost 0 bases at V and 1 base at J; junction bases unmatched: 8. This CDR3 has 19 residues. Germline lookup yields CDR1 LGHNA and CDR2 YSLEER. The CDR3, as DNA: TGCGCCAGCAGCCAAGATCCCCCTAGCGGGGGGGCCGGCACAGATACGCAGTATTTT. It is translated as CASSQDPPSGGAGTDTQYF.

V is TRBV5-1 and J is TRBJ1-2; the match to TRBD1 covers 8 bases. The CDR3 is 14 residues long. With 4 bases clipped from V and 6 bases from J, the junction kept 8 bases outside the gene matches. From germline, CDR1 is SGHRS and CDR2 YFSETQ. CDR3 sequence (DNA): TGCGCCAGCAGCAGGGGACAGGTTTCGAATGGCTACACCTTC. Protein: CASSRGQVSNGYTF.

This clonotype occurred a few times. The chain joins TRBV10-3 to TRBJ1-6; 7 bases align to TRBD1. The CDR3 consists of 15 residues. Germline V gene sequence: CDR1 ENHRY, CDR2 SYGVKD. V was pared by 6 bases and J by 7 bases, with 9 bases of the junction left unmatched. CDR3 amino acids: CAISTGVGPNSPLHF. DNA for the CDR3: TGTGCCATCAGCACAGGGGTCGGACCAAATTCACCCCTCCACTTT.

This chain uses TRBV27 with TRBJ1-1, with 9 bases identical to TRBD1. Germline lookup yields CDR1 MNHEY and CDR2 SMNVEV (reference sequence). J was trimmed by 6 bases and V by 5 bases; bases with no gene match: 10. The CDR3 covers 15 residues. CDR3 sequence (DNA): TGTGCCAGCAGTCCTACCGGGACAGGGATCCCTGAAGCTTTCTTT. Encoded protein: CASSPTGTGIPEAFF.

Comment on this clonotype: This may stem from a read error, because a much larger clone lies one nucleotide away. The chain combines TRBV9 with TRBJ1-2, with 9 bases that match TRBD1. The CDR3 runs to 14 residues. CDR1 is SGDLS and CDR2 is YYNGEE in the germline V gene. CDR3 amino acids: CAGSGDRVRAGYTF. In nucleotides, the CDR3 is TGTGCCGGCAGCGGGGACAGGGTTCGAGCCGGCTACACCTTC.

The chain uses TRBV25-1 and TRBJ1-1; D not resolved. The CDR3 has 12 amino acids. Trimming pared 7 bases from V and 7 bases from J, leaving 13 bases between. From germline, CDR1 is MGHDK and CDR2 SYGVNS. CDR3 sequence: CASTRSEFEAFF. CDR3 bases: TGTGCCAGCACCAGATCGGAGTTTGAAGCTTTCTTT.

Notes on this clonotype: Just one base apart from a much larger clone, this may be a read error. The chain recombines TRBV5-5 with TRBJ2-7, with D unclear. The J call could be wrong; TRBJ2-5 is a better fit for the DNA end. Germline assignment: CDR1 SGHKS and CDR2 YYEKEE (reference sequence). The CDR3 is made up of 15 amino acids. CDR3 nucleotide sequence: TGTGCCAGCAGTTCTCCTACGGTAGGCCTAGAGACCCAGTACTTC. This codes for CASSSPTVGLETQYF.

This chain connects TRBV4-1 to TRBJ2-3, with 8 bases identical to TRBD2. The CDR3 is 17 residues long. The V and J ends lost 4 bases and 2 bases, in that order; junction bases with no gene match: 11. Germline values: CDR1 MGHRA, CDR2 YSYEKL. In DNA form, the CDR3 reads TGCGCCAGCAGCCGAGACCTCGGGGGGGCATACACAGATACGCAGTATTTT. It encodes CASSRDLGGAYTDTQYF.

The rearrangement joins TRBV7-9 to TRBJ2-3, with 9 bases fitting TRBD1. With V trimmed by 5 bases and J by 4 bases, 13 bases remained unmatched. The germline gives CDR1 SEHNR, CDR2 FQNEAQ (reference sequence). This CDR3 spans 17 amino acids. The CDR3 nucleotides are TGTGCCAGCAGCCCACATAAGACAGGGGGTTACGCAGATACGCAGTATTTT. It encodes CASSPHKTGGYADTQYF.